What follows are 21 T cell receptor beta chains derived from one specimen sequenced in a study of human T cells and chemical hapten exposure. As to time point: patch test 3, about 24 weeks after DPC sensitization. Treatment denoted: therapeutic diphenylcyclopropenone sensitization with weekly scalp DPC. TCRdb re-analysed the RACE reads in MiXCR, keeping a single row per CDR3 protein. The data show about 64,000 distinct CDR3 sequences, 9.5% to 11% seen once. The sequences come from whole blood, collected in connection with sensitization to the hapten diphenylcyclopropenone (DPC). The source of these receptors is a woman aged 25 to 45 with alopecia areata. Some clones in this sample may be carry-over from other donors' samples.

This clonotype was seen only a few times. This chain connects TRBV2 to TRBJ1-3, with a possible D match to TRBD1 (5 bases). The V gene's germline CDR1 is SNHLY and CDR2 FYNNEI. V was clipped by 6 bases and J by 7 bases, with 10 bases between them. CDR3 length: 12 amino acids. DNA for the CDR3: TGTGCCAGCAGATGGGAGGGGAACACCATATATTTT. Protein: CASRWEGNTIYF.

This clonotype has a count of ten or more. V usage is TRBV11-2 and J usage is TRBJ2-3; 13 bases fit TRBD2. J lost 5 bases, V lost 1 base, and 0 bases had no gene match. The CDR3 spans 15 residues. CDR1 and CDR2 (germline): SGHAT, FQNNGV. The CDR3 region is CASSLGLAGGDTQYF. The CDR3, as DNA: TGTGCCAGCAGCTTAGGACTAGCGGGAGGAGATACGCAGTATTTT.

This clonotype was observed many times. This chain connects TRBV2 to TRBJ2-4; 9 nucleotides agree with TRBD1. This CDR3 is 16 amino acids long. Germline CDR1 reads SNHLY; CDR2 reads FYNNEI. Losses at the gene ends were 5 bases for V and 0 bases for J; bases not matched to a gene: 5. The CDR3 loop reads CASSSPGQGAKNIQYF. CDR3 sequence (DNA): TGTGCCAGCAGTTCCCCGGGACAGGGAGCCAAAAACATTCAGTACTTC. The full variable domain, with the rest looked up from reference TRBV2 and TRBJ2-4, is EPEVTQTPSHQVTQMGQEVILRCVPISNHLYFYWYRQILGQKVEFLVSFYNNEISEKSEIFDDQFSVERPDGSNFTLKIRSTKLEDSAMYFCASSSPGQGAKNIQYFGAGTRLSVL.

The chain carries TRBV27 and TRBJ2-1; D not certain. CDR1 MNHEY and CDR2 SMNVEV come from the germline V gene (reference sequence). Trimming left V 0 bases short and J 7 bases short, with 13 bases between. The CDR3 runs 15 residues. CDR3 in amino acids: CASSLSWTRLNEQFF. The DNA of the CDR3 is TGTGCCAGCAGTTTATCGTGGACCCGCCTAAATGAGCAGTTCTTC.

This rearrangement joins TRBV29-1 to TRBJ2-7, with TRBD1 matching over 8 bases. This CDR3 spans 13 amino acids. V shed 6 bases and J 7 bases; nucleotides not matched to a gene: 11. Germline assignment: CDR1 SQVTM and CDR2 ANQGSEA. CDR3 loop: CSVRGQGMGEQYF. As DNA, the CDR3 is TGCAGCGTGCGCGGACAGGGAATGGGAGAGCAGTACTTC.

The chain recombines TRBV7-9 with TRBJ1-4, with 7 bases aligning to TRBD1. V lost 8 bases to trimming and J lost 9 bases; unmatched junction nucleotides: 21. CDR3 size: 17 residues. CDR1 is SEHNR, CDR2 FQNEAQ, per germline (reference sequence). DNA of the CDR3: TGTGCCAGCGAGCGCCGGGACAGCTCTTCCACCCTCCAAAAACTGTTTTTT. It encodes CASERRDSSSTLQKLFF. Variable domain in full (rest from reference TRBV7-9 and TRBJ1-4): DTGVSQNPRHKITKRGQNVTFRCDPISEHNRLYWYRQTLGQGPEFLTYFQNEAQLEKSRLLSDRFSAERPKGSFSTLEIQRTEQGDSAMYLCASERRDSSSTLQKLFFGSGTQLSVL.

This clonotype was seen ten or more times. The chain employs TRBV4-1 and TRBJ2-3; 7 positions agree with TRBD2. Germline CDR1 and CDR2: MGHRA and YSYEKL. The V segment lost 1 base and the J segment 1 base; nucleotides outside the gene matches: 5. The CDR3 length is 16 residues. The CDR3 loop reads CASSQVVTSGTDTQYF. The CDR3 DNA reads TGCGCCAGCAGCCAAGTGGTAACTAGCGGCACAGATACGCAGTATTTT.

V usage is TRBV6-1 and J usage is TRBJ2-1; D is undetermined. With 4 bases removed from V and 0 bases from J, the gap between germline ends came to 7 bases. From germline, CDR1 is MNHNS and CDR2 SASEGT. The CDR3 consists of 14 residues. Here the CDR3 reads CASSAASSYNEQFF. The CDR3 nucleotides are TGTGCCAGCAGTGCTGCCAGCTCCTACAATGAGCAGTTCTTC.

This clonotype appeared many times. The rearrangement links TRBV2 to TRBJ2-1; 11 positions match TRBD2. The ends lost 9 bases at V and 3 bases at J; junction bases unmatched: 7. CDR1 and CDR2 (germline): SNHLY, FYNNEI. The CDR3 has 15 residues. The CDR3 nucleotides are TGTGCCAGTAAGGGGGGACTAGCGGTCTACAATGAGCAGTTCTTC. Translation: CASKGGLAVYNEQFF.

The chain combines TRBV20-1 with TRBJ2-7; TRBD2 aligns across 7 bases. Looked up from germline, CDR1 is DFQATT and CDR2 is SNEGSKA (reference sequence). V gave up 3 bases and J gave up 3 bases; unmatched junction bases: 17. The CDR3 runs to 17 residues. CDR3 coding DNA: TGCAGTGCTAGTCATACCGGCTCGGCGGGACTAAGCTACGAGCAGTACTTC. This encodes CSASHTGSAGLSYEQYF.

This chain connects TRBV29-1 to TRBJ2-7; D is uncertain. V shed 3 bases and J shed 0 bases, with 9 bases lying between them. This CDR3 comprises 13 residues. From germline, CDR1 is SQVTM and CDR2 ANQGSEA. CDR3 in amino acids: CSVEGPSSYEQYF. The CDR3 DNA follows: TGCAGCGTTGAGGGCCCTAGCTCCTACGAGCAGTACTTC.

The chain couples TRBV18 to TRBJ1-1; 8 bases are shared with TRBD1. V trimming: 1 base; J trimming: 5 bases; junction bases outside the gene matches: 6. Per germline, CDR1 KGHSH and CDR2 LQKENI. The CDR3 has 15 residues. The CDR3 region is CASSPRQGARTEAFF. The CDR3 nucleotides are TGTGCCAGCTCACCACGTCAGGGGGCGCGGACTGAAGCTTTCTTT.

This clonotype came up a few times. This rearrangement joins TRBV30 to TRBJ2-5, with TRBD2 as a possible D gene (7 bases). Germline-derived CDR1 and CDR2 are GTSNPN and SVGIG (reference sequence). This CDR3 has 14 residues. Trimming cost V 7 bases and J 5 bases, with 20 bases left between them. For the CDR3, the DNA is TGTGCCTTCCTCAGGGGCGGGGGTTCCGAGACCCAGTACTTC. Translated: CAFLRGGGSETQYF.

The chain uses TRBV6-5 and TRBJ2-7, with a weak D call TRBD1 (6 bases). The length of the CDR3 is 13 residues. The V end lost 7 bases, the J end lost 5 bases, and 15 bases lay between the germline ends. The germline CDR1 and CDR2 sequences are MNHEY and SVGAGI. As DNA, the CDR3 is TGTGCCAGCAAAGTCCAGGGGTACCACGAGCAGTACTTC. It translates to CASKVQGYHEQYF.

In its sample, this clonotype was seen a few times. V usage is TRBV5-1 and J usage is TRBJ1-1, with D unresolved. The germline V gene has CDR1 SGHRS and CDR2 YFSETQ. The CDR3 spans 16 residues. Between the trimmed V and J ends, which lost 0 bases and 4 bases, there was a span of 16 bases. In DNA, the CDR3 is TGCGCCAGCAGCTTGGTGGAGAGTATGAGTCGCACTGAAGCTTTCTTT. Amino acid sequence: CASSLVESMSRTEAFF.

A few counts support this clonotype. The chain combines TRBV12-3 or TRBV12-4 with TRBJ2-4, with D perhaps assigned TRBD1 or TRBD2 (5 bases each). The CDR3 sequence is 12 residues long. V was shortened by 7 bases and J by 6 bases, with 10 bases between the two germline ends. CDR3 nucleotide sequence: TGTGCCAGCACCTCGGGGCTAAACATTCAGTACTTC. Protein: CASTSGLNIQYF.

This chain connects TRBV7-3 to TRBJ2-3; D unclear. Trimming left V 1 base short and J 0 bases short, with 5 bases between. Germline lookup yields CDR1 SGHTA and CDR2 FQGTGA. The CDR3 sequence is 14 residues long. The DNA for the CDR3 is TGTGCCAGCAGCTTAATGGCTAGCACAGATACGCAGTATTTT. Translated, it gives CASSLMASTDTQYF.

This clonotype was counted many times. CDR3 nucleotides: TGTGCCAGCAGCTCGAACCCTCTAGCGGGGCGCACAGATACGCAGTATTTT. Residues: CASSSNPLAGRTDTQYF. The chain uses TRBV11-2 and TRBJ2-3, with 9 bases that match TRBD2. Germline values: CDR1 SGHAT, CDR2 FQNNGV. V was clipped by 4 bases and J by 1 base; unmatched bases: 9. There are 17 residues in the CDR3.

The CDR3 nucleotides read TGTGCCAGCAGGGGGACAGCCTACAATGAGCAGTTCTTC. This sequence encodes CASRGTAYNEQFF. The V and J genes are TRBV6-2 or TRBV6-3 and TRBJ2-1; 7 positions match TRBD1. CDR1 and CDR2 (germline): MNHEY, SVGEGT. Losses at the gene ends were 6 bases for V and 2 bases for J; bases not matched to a gene: 1. The CDR3 has 13 amino acids.

The genes are TRBV6-5 and TRBJ1-5; D gene uncertain. V was pared by 6 bases and J by 7 bases, with 13 bases between. Germline CDR1 and CDR2: MNHEY and SVGAGI. The CDR3 is made up of 13 amino acids. This CDR3 reads CASSSEFGQPQHF. The DNA of the CDR3 is TGTGCCAGCAGCTCGGAGTTCGGCCAGCCCCAGCATTTT.

This clonotype was counted ten times or more. The chain employs TRBV7-2 and TRBJ2-3; D might be TRBD2 (6 bases). V was clipped by 5 bases and J by 0 bases, with 12 bases between them. The CDR3 runs to 15 residues. The germline CDR1 and CDR2 sequences are SGHTA and FQGNSA. CDR3 amino acids: CASSPSGPSTDTQYF. CDR3 bases: TGTGCCAGCAGCCCAAGCGGGCCGAGCACAGATACGCAGTATTTT.